The 24 T cell receptor beta chains listed next were all sequenced from one sample in a study of T cell repertoires in cytomegalovirus infection. Via MiXCR, TCRdb re-called the reads, giving one row per CDR3 protein. The sample has roughly 81,000 distinct CDR3 sequences; roughly 3.7% are singletons. The sample taken for sequencing was PBMCs. These receptor sequences come from a human donor in good health (CMV status not recorded). Some clones in this sample may be carry-over from other donors' samples.

This clonotype was observed at least ten times. The rearrangement joins TRBV6-5 to TRBJ2-2; a weak D match, TRBD1 (5 bases). V was cut by 2 bases and J by 0 bases, with 10 bases left in between. The CDR3 length is 16 residues. Germline V gene lookup returns CDR1 MNHEY and CDR2 SVGAGI. For the CDR3, the DNA is TGTGCCAGCAGTTACGGTTGGGGCACGAACACCGGGGAGCTGTTTTTT. Translated: CASSYGWGTNTGELFF.

This clonotype was seen at least ten times. This chain uses TRBV6-5 with TRBJ1-4, with D possibly TRBD1 on 5 matching bases. Trimming removed 5 bases from V and 5 bases from J, with 21 bases in between. Germline V lookup: CDR1 MNHEY, CDR2 SVGAGI. The CDR3 spans 17 residues. CDR3 in amino acids: CASSTITGVALNEKLFF. CDR3 nucleotides: TGTGCCAGCAGTACAATTACAGGCGTCGCACTAAATGAAAAACTGTTTTTT.

This clonotype was recorded at least ten times. This chain uses TRBV7-2 with TRBJ1-2; D unclear. Germline assignment: CDR1 SGHTA and CDR2 FQGNSA. The CDR3 length is 16 residues. Between the trimmed V and J ends, which lost 1 base and 7 bases, there was a span of 19 bases. CDR3 DNA sequence: TGTGCCAGCAGCTTAGTGGGTGCGACTATTCCATCTGGCTACACCTTC. Its protein product is CASSLVGATIPSGYTF.

This clonotype was observed many times. The chain uses TRBV19 and TRBJ2-7; no firm D call. Trimming took 5 bases from V and 3 from J, leaving 17 bases between them. Germline CDR1 reads LNHDA; CDR2 reads SQIVND (reference sequence). The CDR3 is 15 residues long. CDR3 DNA sequence: TGTGCCAGTAGTCCCCGTTTCCTAACGATCTACGAGCAGTACTTC. This translates into CASSPRFLTIYEQYF.

This clonotype showed up many times. The chain employs TRBV7-2 and TRBJ2-3; 12 bases map to TRBD2. The CDR3 extends over 18 amino acids. Germline CDR1 SGHTA, CDR2 FQGNSA. Trimming removed 1 base from V and 1 base from J; junction bases left unmatched: 6. In DNA, the CDR3 is TGTGCCAGCAGCTTAGTTTGGCCTAGCGGGGGGGGCACAGATACGCAGTATTTT. Amino acids: CASSLVWPSGGGTDTQYF.

The table lists this clonotype with many counts. This chain connects TRBV7-2 to TRBJ2-7, with D possibly matching TRBD2 (6 bases). V was pared by 5 bases and J by 3 bases, with 11 bases between. The CDR3 runs 13 residues. Germline CDR1 is SGHTA and CDR2 is FQGNSA. The CDR3 sequence is CASSPPAGYEQYF. DNA of the CDR3: TGTGCCAGCAGCCCCCCAGCGGGCTACGAGCAGTACTTC.

In its sample, this clonotype was seen many times. This rearrangement joins TRBV7-2 to TRBJ1-2; a weak D match, TRBD1 (6 bases). The V end lost 2 bases, the J end lost 7 bases, and 14 bases lay between the germline ends. CDR3 length equals 14 residues. Per the germline V gene, CDR1 is SGHTA and CDR2 is FQGNSA. CDR3 sequence (DNA): TGTGCCAGCAGCTTATACAGGGAAGCTCGTGGCTACACCTTC. It translates to CASSLYREARGYTF.

This clonotype showed up many times. The genes are TRBV28 and TRBJ1-1; D remains ambiguous. Germline V CDR1 and CDR2: MDHEN, SYDVKM. This CDR3 is 13 amino acids long. The ends were cut back, 5 bases at V and 5 bases at J, with 12 bases in the middle. This CDR3 is CASSLPYVTEAFF. Here the CDR3 DNA reads TGTGCCAGCAGTCTCCCTTATGTTACTGAAGCTTTCTTT.

This clonotype was counted at least ten times. The chain joins TRBV20-1 to TRBJ2-7; D is uncertain. The CDR3 covers 14 residues. The ends were cut back, 6 bases at V and 3 bases at J, with 18 bases in the middle. Per the germline V gene, CDR1 is DFQATT and CDR2 is SNEGSKA (reference sequence). The chain's CDR3 is CSAKDPGPHYEQYF. DNA for the CDR3: TGCAGTGCCAAAGACCCCGGGCCCCACTACGAGCAGTACTTC.

This clonotype was counted ten times or more. V and J are TRBV7-2 and TRBJ2-3; no definite D call. Trimming shortened V by 2 bases and J by 2 bases, and 11 bases separated the two germline ends. In germline, CDR1 is SGHTA, CDR2 FQGNSA. The CDR3 extends over 15 amino acids. The CDR3 DNA sequence: TGTGCCAGCAGCTTAAGCTGGGCCTACACAGATACGCAGTATTTT. Its protein product is CASSLSWAYTDTQYF.

This clonotype was detected many times. This chain joins TRBV7-2 and TRBJ1-6; D gene ambiguous. This CDR3 spans 13 amino acids. The ends were cut back, 5 bases at V and 7 bases at J, with 9 bases in the middle. Germline loops: CDR1 SGHTA, CDR2 FQGNSA. Here the CDR3 reads CASSPGANSPLHF. In nucleotides, the CDR3 is TGTGCCAGCAGCCCTGGAGCGAATTCACCCCTCCACTTT.

This clonotype has ten or more counts. The chain employs TRBV7-2 and TRBJ2-7; D unclear. The V gene lost 0 bases and the J gene lost 3 bases, with 12 bases spanning the gap. The CDR3 totals 15 residues. Germline lookup yields CDR1 SGHTA and CDR2 FQGNSA. The CDR3 protein is CASSLAPIKGYEQYF. The DNA for the CDR3 is TGTGCCAGCAGCTTAGCCCCTATCAAGGGCTACGAGCAGTACTTC.

The sample holds many counts of this clonotype. The rearrangement links TRBV7-3 to TRBJ2-3; D gene unclear. CDR3 size: 15 residues. V lost 2 bases, J lost 0 bases, and 9 bases lay in between. CDR1 SGHTA and CDR2 FQGTGA come from the germline V gene. CDR3 sequence (DNA): TGTGCCAGCAGCTTAGGGATCACTAGCACAGATACGCAGTATTTT. This codes for CASSLGITSTDTQYF.

This clonotype came up many times. The chain uses TRBV5-6 and TRBJ1-2; 7 bases map to TRBD1. After removal of 2 bases from V and 8 bases from J, the junction contained 9 bases not matched to a gene. CDR1 SGHDT and CDR2 YYEEEE come from the germline V gene. CDR3 length: 14 amino acids. CDR3 nucleotide sequence: TGTGCCAGCAGCTTTGACAGGGTCGTGGAGGGCTACACCTTC. This encodes CASSFDRVVEGYTF.

This clonotype was picked up many times. V gene TRBV7-2 combines with J gene TRBJ1-1, with a weak D call TRBD1 (5 bases). V was shortened by 2 bases and J by 4 bases, with 8 bases between the two germline ends. Germline CDR1 SGHTA, CDR2 FQGNSA. This CDR3 contains 13 residues. CDR3 coding DNA: TGTGCCAGCAGCTTACAGACAGCCACTGAAGCTTTCTTT. It is translated as CASSLQTATEAFF.

This clonotype was observed many times. The chain carries TRBV24-1 and TRBJ2-1; D may be TRBD2 (6 bases). CDR3 length: 17 amino acids. Per germline, CDR1 KGHDR and CDR2 SFDVKD. Trimming left V 3 bases short and J 3 bases short, with 17 bases between. The chain's CDR3 is CATSDGQTLADYNEQFF. DNA of the CDR3: TGTGCCACCAGTGATGGTCAAACTTTAGCGGACTACAATGAGCAGTTCTTC.

This clonotype occurred many times. CDR3 sequence reads: CASSLDRVTYEQYF. The CDR3 DNA reads as TGTGCCAGCAGCTTAGACAGGGTCACCTACGAGCAGTACTTC. This chain uses TRBV7-8 with TRBJ2-7, with D possibly matching TRBD1 (6 bases). The V and J ends lost 1 base and 2 bases respectively, with 9 bases between them. Germline V CDR1 and CDR2: SGHVS, FQNEAQ. The CDR3 spans 14 residues.

Many counts were recorded for this clonotype. This sequence joins TRBV12-3 or TRBV12-4 and TRBJ2-7, with D perhaps matching TRBD2 (5 bases). The CDR3 loop spans 13 amino acids. V lost 2 bases and J lost 3, with 8 bases in between. The CDR3 loop reads CASSLKSGYEQYF. In DNA form, the CDR3 reads TGTGCCAGCAGTTTAAAGAGCGGCTACGAGCAGTACTTC.

This clonotype was seen many times. The chain recombines TRBV7-2 with TRBJ1-1; tentative D call: TRBD1 (5 bases). Trimming removed 4 bases from V and 1 base from J, with 13 bases in between. This CDR3 contains 15 residues. Germline CDR1 reads SGHTA; CDR2 reads FQGNSA. CDR3 in amino acids: CASSSRRGGNTEAFF. CDR3 coding DNA: TGTGCCAGCAGCTCCCGACGGGGGGGGAACACTGAAGCTTTCTTT.

The table lists this clonotype with many counts. The chain uses TRBV12-3 or TRBV12-4 and TRBJ2-3; D not resolved. The CDR3 has 15 residues. The V end lost 4 bases, the J end lost 4 bases, and 15 bases lay between the germline ends. CDR3 in DNA: TGTGCCAGCAGTTCCGAGGACGGAGTTGCAGATACGCAGTATTTT. It translates to CASSSEDGVADTQYF.

This clonotype was observed at least ten times. The CDR3 nucleotides read TGCGCCAGCAGCCAAGTGGGGGGTAACTATGGCTACACCTTC. Its protein is CASSQVGGNYGYTF. This rearrangement joins TRBV4-1 to TRBJ1-2; tentative D call: TRBD1 (5 bases). With 1 base removed from V and 1 base from J, the gap between germline ends came to 7 bases. CDR3 length: 14 amino acids. Per germline, CDR1 MGHRA and CDR2 YSYEKL.

This clonotype was observed at least ten times. This chain links TRBV14 with TRBJ1-5; D remains ambiguous. This CDR3 is 11 amino acids long. The germline V and J ends were trimmed by 2 bases and 6 bases, with 2 bases remaining between them. Germline CDR1 SGHDN, CDR2 FVKESK. The CDR3 DNA sequence: TGTGCCAGCAGCCAATCTCAGCCCCAGCATTTT. Its protein is CASSQSQPQHF.

Ten or more counts support this clonotype. This sequence joins TRBV7-9 and TRBJ2-7; possibly TRBD1 or TRBD2 for D (8 bases each). Deletions cut 3 bases from V and 6 bases from J, with 18 bases between. This CDR3 is 15 amino acids long. CDR1 and CDR2 (germline): SEHNR, FQNEAQ (reference sequence). CDR3 DNA sequence: TGTGCCAGCAGCTTTAGCGGGACAGGCATCGGCGAGCAGTACTTC. Amino acid sequence: CASSFSGTGIGEQYF.

This clonotype was recorded at least ten times. The chain recombines TRBV20-1 with TRBJ1-5; D remains ambiguous. Germline loops: CDR1 DFQATT, CDR2 SNEGSKA (reference sequence). V was cut by 4 bases and J by 4 bases, with 8 bases left in between. This CDR3 contains 12 residues. The CDR3 loop reads CSAIRGNQPQHF. CDR3 coding DNA: TGCAGTGCTATTCGGGGTAATCAGCCCCAGCATTTT.